This T cell receptor (beta chain) was sequenced for a study of T cells in Graves' hyperthyroidism and ophthalmopathy. V was pared by 5 bases and J by 5 bases, with 2 bases of the junction left unmatched. This CDR3 region has 11 residues. The germline V gene has CDR1 GTSNPN and CDR2 SVGIG (reference sequence). This clonotype showed up many times. The TCR beta CDR3 regions underwent amplification using RNA transcripts as the source. First-round RT-PCR of the TCR CDR3 relied on the HTBI primer set. Each CDR3 protein is one row after TCRdb ran MiXCR on the multiplex PCR reads. Of approximately 600,000 distinct CDR3 sequences in the sample, 13% to 15% were seen once.

The specimen sequenced was blood. The V call is TRBV30, the J call TRBJ2-7; 8 positions agree with TRBD1. This clonotype was sampled from a woman aged 18-29 years with Graves' ophthalmopathy. The CDR3 coding sequence is TGTGCCTGGTGGACAGGGCACGAGCAGTACTTC. Its protein is CAWWTGHEQYF. The full variable domain, with the rest looked up from reference TRBV30 and TRBJ2-7, is SQTIHQWPATLVQPVGSPLSLECTVEGTSNPNLYWYRQAAGRGLQLLFYSVGIGQISSEVPQNLSASRPQDRQFILSSKKLLLSDSGFYLCAWWTGHEQYFGPGTRLTVT.